These 12 T cell receptor beta chains share one sample of origin, sequenced in a study of CD8 T cells in Susac syndrome. Reverse transcription of 0.5 to 1 ug RNA was performed with random hexamers. TCRdb re-analysed the immunoSEQ multiplex PCR reads in MiXCR, keeping a single row per CDR3 protein. The sample shows 75,000 to 100,000 distinct CDR3 sequences, 94% of them seen only once. The sequenced sample consisted of CD8+ T cells from PBMCs. The source of these receptors is a human donor in good health.

The CDR3 region is CASGGGEQYV. The CDR3, as DNA: TGTGCCAGCGGCGGAGGCGAGCAGTACGTC. This chain connects TRBV2 to TRBJ2-7; perhaps TRBD2 as D (5 bases). Germline CDR1 and CDR2: SNHLY and FYNNEI. The CDR3 runs to 10 residues. Trimming stripped 8 bases from V and 6 bases from J, with 8 bases between.

The rearrangement uses TRBV27 and TRBJ2-5, with TRBD1 identical over 8 bases. Germline V CDR1 and CDR2: MNHEY, SMNVEV (reference sequence). There are 15 residues in the CDR3. V lost 4 bases to trimming and J lost 5 bases; unmatched junction nucleotides: 9. The DNA for the CDR3 is TGTGCCAGCAGTTCCCAGGGGGCGTATTGGGAGACCCAGTACTTC. Its protein is CASSSQGAYWETQYF.

V and J are TRBV12-5 and TRBJ2-5, with unresolved D. The V end was cut by 0 bases, the J end by 4 bases, with 9 bases between. The CDR3 has 14 amino acids. Germline V gives CDR1 LGHNT, CDR2 FRNRAP. CDR3 nucleotide sequence: TGTGCTAGTGGTTTGGTAGGTCAGCCAGAGACCCAGTACTTC. Its protein product is CASGLVGQPETQYF. Full variable domain (outside the CDR3, taken from reference TRBV12-5 and TRBJ2-5): DARVTQTPRHKVTEMGQEVTMRCQPILGHNTVFWYRQTMMQGLELLAYFRNRAPLDDSGMPKDRFSAEMPDATLATLKIQPSEPRDSAVYFCASGLVGQPETQYFGPGTRLLVL.

This CDR3 is CASSQDPTGDYEQYF. The CDR3 DNA follows: TGCGCCAGCAGCCAAGATCCCACAGGGGATTACGAGCAGTACTTC. The chain combines TRBV4-1 with TRBJ2-7; TRBD1 matches 7 bases. V lost 0 bases to trimming and J lost 4 bases; unmatched junction nucleotides: 6. The length of the CDR3 is 15 residues. Germline V lookup: CDR1 MGHRA, CDR2 YSYEKL.

This sequence joins TRBV30 and TRBJ2-3; 9 bases agree with TRBD2. Trimming took 2 bases from V and 3 from J; bases not matched to a gene: 12. Germline CDR1 is GTSNPN and CDR2 is SVGIG (reference sequence). The CDR3 covers 17 residues. CDR3 amino acids: CAWSINWIAGVTDTQYF. The CDR3 bases are TGTGCCTGGAGTATCAACTGGATAGCGGGAGTTACAGATACGCAGTATTTT.

The rearrangement joins TRBV12-3 or TRBV12-4 to TRBJ2-5; the D gene is possibly TRBD2 (5 bases). V gave up 3 bases and J gave up 1 base, with 18 bases separating them. The length of the CDR3 is 17 residues. The CDR3 sequence is CASSFAGLIWPQETQYF. CDR3 bases: TGTGCCAGCAGTTTTGCGGGCCTTATTTGGCCCCAAGAGACCCAGTACTTC.

This clonotype has only one observation. The chain couples TRBV20-1 to TRBJ2-7; 7 bases line up with TRBD2. Trimming took 1 base from V and 1 from J; bases not matched to a gene: 4. Germline lookup yields CDR1 DFQATT and CDR2 SNEGSKA (reference sequence). This CDR3 spans 14 amino acids. This CDR3 is CSARGRGGSYEQYV. The CDR3 DNA is TGCAGTGCTAGAGGGCGCGGGGGTTCCTACGAGCAGTACGTC.

The chain is built from TRBV19 and TRBJ2-3, with 10 nucleotides matching TRBD1. The trim removed 4 bases at V and 4 bases at J, leaving 2 bases unmatched. The CDR3 totals 14 residues. Germline assignment: CDR1 LNHDA and CDR2 SQIVND (reference sequence). The DNA for the CDR3 is TGTGCCAGTAGTAAAGGACAGGGGGCAGATACGCAGTATTTT. This codes for CASSKGQGADTQYF.

V is TRBV15 and J is TRBJ2-2; no reliable D call. Between the trimmed V and J ends, which lost 3 bases and 0 bases, there was a span of 8 bases. From germline, CDR1 is LNHNV and CDR2 YYDKDF (reference sequence). The CDR3 has 15 amino acids. This CDR3 is CATSSGTSNTGELFF. DNA of the CDR3: TGTGCCACCAGCAGCGGTACATCGAACACCGGGGAGCTGTTTTTT.

This chain joins TRBV29-1 and TRBJ2-2; D gene unclear. The CDR3 contains 11 residues. Looked up from germline, CDR1 is SQVTM and CDR2 is ANQGSEA. Deletions cut 3 bases from V and 7 bases from J, with 6 bases between. The CDR3 region has the DNA TGCAGCGTTGATAGAGGCGGGGAGCTGTTTTTT. Protein product: CSVDRGGELFF.

This chain uses TRBV27 with TRBJ1-2, with D possibly matching TRBD1 (5 bases). The length of the CDR3 is 12 residues. Germline V lookup: CDR1 MNHEY, CDR2 SMNVEV (reference sequence). V lost 8 bases to trimming and J lost 8 bases, with 15 bases between them. CDR3 in DNA: TGTGCCAGCGGAAGGGGAAGGCAAGGCTACACCTTC. Translating gives CASGRGRQGYTF.

A single count supports this clonotype. The V and J genes are TRBV19 and TRBJ1-1; D remains unclear. Trimming left V 3 bases short and J 5 bases short, with 4 bases between. CDR1 LNHDA and CDR2 SQIVND come from the germline V gene (reference sequence). The CDR3 consists of 11 residues. CDR3: CASSIWTEAFF. The CDR3 DNA reads as TGTGCCAGTAGTATCTGGACTGAAGCTTTCTTT.